Listed below are T cell receptor beta chains from one sample, sequenced in a study of EBV T-cell therapy then PD-1 blockade in nasopharyngeal carcinoma. These receptors have no known antigen. Produced via immunoSEQ multiplex PCR; TCRdb's table is partial and in-frame only. This table has roughly 16,000 clones, roughly 84% appearing once. Sequenced material: CD8+ T cells from blood, taken at day 0 from a patient whose treatment included autologous EBV-specific T cells and nivolumab. These receptors were taken from a man aged 35 to 55 with nasopharyngeal carcinoma. CDR3s leave out the opening cysteine and the closing phenylalanine or tryptophan. Clone size appears in some rows only: once, few, many, or a class for an expanded clone.

TRBV7-9	.	TRBJ2-7	ASSLTDNGRYEQY
TRBV7-8	.	TRBJ2-7	ASSLLDRPTGFRKTYEQY
TRBV6-2/TRBV6-3	.	TRBJ2-7	ASSYWGEQY
TRBV9	.	TRBJ2-2	ASSPSGGRNTGELF
TRBV7-8	.	TRBJ2-3	ASSLASGGGPDTQY
TRBV7-9	.	TRBJ2-6	ASWDRGTSGANVLT
TRBV4-1	.	TRBJ2-7	ASSQLTGGMKEQY
TRBV6-6	.	TRBJ2-7	ASSYVGIGPSYEQY
TRBV5-1	.	TRBJ2-7	ASSLEASGGAYEQY
TRBV7-9	once	TRBJ1-4	AAGATNEKLF
TRBV24-1	.	TRBJ2-3	ATSDGGISTDTQY
TRBV4-3	once	TRBJ2-1	ASSQLQKHRTSGNEQF
TRBV7-8	.	TRBJ1-1	ASSLAGEDTEAF
TRBV7-8	once	TRBJ1-2	ASSLGGKRDGYT
TRBV28	.	TRBJ1-1	ASSFYTKSTEAF
TRBV27	once	TRBJ2-5	ASSLSLAGGPGTQY
TRBV6-4	.	TRBJ2-1	ASSESSGGYNEQF
TRBV24-1	.	TRBJ2-5	ATSDFIREQETQY
TRBV20-1	.	TRBJ1-1	TWAGETEAF
TRBV2	.	TRBJ1-2	ASSDGRIGYGYT